This T cell receptor beta chain was identified in a study of early T cells in non-severe SARS-CoV-2 infection. The overall study: Sequenced bulk RNA came from whole blood that was unsorted, and chains were unpaired.

Trimming took 6 bases from V and 1 from J, leaving 13 bases between them. Germline CDR1 SNHLY, CDR2 FYNNEI. CDR3 length: 15 amino acids. Molecules of cDNA were individually given unique molecular identifiers that were attached to them. From the 5' RACE reads, TCRdb called clonotypes with MiXCR, one entry per CDR3 protein. Among about 56,000 distinct CDR3 sequences listed, over 12% were seen once. This chain joins TRBV2 and TRBJ1-5; tentative D call: TRBD1 (5 bases). The specimen comprised whole blood, sampled at baseline. The receptor was isolated from an adult who was a healthcare worker with PCR-confirmed SARS-CoV-2 infection or an uninfected control (not recorded which). CDR3 protein: CASRAGLESNQPQHF. Written as DNA, the CDR3 is TGTGCCAGCAGGGCGGGGCTGGAGAGCAATCAGCCCCAGCATTTT.